This TCR beta chain was identified in a study of PD-1 blockade in classical Hodgkin lymphoma. Sequenced by immunoSEQ multiplex PCR; TCRdb stores in-frame clones only, minus some. The repertoire includes about 15,000 clones, about two thirds of them detected once, and around 8% sits in the top ten. The junction had 6 bases not matched to a gene; V was cut back by 7 bases and J by 10 bases. The V gene's germline CDR1 is MDHEN and CDR2 SYDVKM. This CDR3 contains 12 residues. Every patient experienced relapse after autologous stem cell transplantation, and brentuximab vedotin exposure varied. This TCR was recovered from a human donor with classical Hodgkin lymphoma. This specimen consisted of peripheral blood mononuclear cells (PBMCs), obtained before the second cycle of nivolumab. The genes are TRBV28 and TRBJ2-1; the match to TRBD2 covers 8 bases. CDR3 nucleotides: TGTGCCAGCACCGTTAGCGGGGTAGAGCAGTTCTTC. Translation: CASTVSGVEQFF. Based on the CDR3 plus reference TRBV28 and TRBJ2-1, the full variable domain is DVKVTQSSRYLVKRTGEKVFLECVQDMDHENMFWYRQDPGLGLRLIYFSYDVKMKEKGDIPEGYSVSREKKERFSLILESASTNQTSMYLCASTVSGVEQFFGPGTRLTVL.